This T cell receptor beta chain comes out of a study of blood T cell repertoires in COVID-19. Clones were read by immunoSEQ multiplex PCR, and TCRdb kept only the in-frame ones, dropping some. Found here are under 200,000 clones, roughly 80% of them singletons; the top ten hold around 6.3%. What was sequenced was peripheral blood. This receptor was identified in a woman aged 40 to 55 with acute or convalescent COVID-19.

The CDR3 sequence is CASSLLGHIPFTDTQYF. As DNA, the CDR3 is TGCGCCAGCAGCTTGTTGGGACACATACCTTTCACAGATACGCAGTATTTT. The chain recombines TRBV5-1 with TRBJ2-3, with a possible D match to TRBD1 (6 bases). Germline loops: CDR1 SGHRS, CDR2 YFSETQ. The CDR3 runs 17 residues. The germline V and J ends were trimmed by 1 base and 2 bases, with 17 bases remaining between them.